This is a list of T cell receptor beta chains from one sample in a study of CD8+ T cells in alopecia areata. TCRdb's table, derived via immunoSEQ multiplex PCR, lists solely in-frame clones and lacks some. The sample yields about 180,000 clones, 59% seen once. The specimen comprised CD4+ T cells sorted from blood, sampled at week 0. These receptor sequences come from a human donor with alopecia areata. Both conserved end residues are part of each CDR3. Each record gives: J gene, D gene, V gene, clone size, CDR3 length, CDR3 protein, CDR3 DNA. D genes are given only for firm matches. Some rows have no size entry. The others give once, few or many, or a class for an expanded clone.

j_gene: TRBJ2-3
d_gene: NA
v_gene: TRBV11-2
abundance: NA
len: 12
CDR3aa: CASSAGTRGKYF
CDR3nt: TGTGCCAGCAGCGCCGGGACACGGGGGAAGTATTTT

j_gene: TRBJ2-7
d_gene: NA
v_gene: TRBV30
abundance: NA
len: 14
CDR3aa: CAWSRGGTSYEQYF
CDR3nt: TGTGCCTGGAGTCGGGGCGGGACCTCCTACGAGCAGTACTTC

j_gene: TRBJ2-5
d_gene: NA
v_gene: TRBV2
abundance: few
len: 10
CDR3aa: CASASETQYF
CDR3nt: TGTGCCAGCGCCTCGGAGACCCAGTACTTC

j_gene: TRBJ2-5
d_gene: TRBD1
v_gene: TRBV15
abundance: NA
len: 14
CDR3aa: CATSGDRSGETQYF
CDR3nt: TGTGCCACCAGCGGGGACAGATCGGGGGAGACCCAGTACTTC

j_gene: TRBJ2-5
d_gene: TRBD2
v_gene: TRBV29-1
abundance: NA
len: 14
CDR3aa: CSVEDGGGQETQYF
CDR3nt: TGCAGCGTTGAAGATGGGGGGGGCCAAGAGACCCAGTACTTC

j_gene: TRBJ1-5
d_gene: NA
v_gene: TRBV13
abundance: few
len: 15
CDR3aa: CASSLAGGGNQPQHF
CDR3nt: TGTGCCAGCAGCTTGGCGGGGGGAGGCAATCAGCCCCAGCATTTT

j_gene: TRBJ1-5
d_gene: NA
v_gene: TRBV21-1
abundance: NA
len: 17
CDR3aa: CASSKEVKAPRNQPQHF
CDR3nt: TGTGCCAGCAGCAAAGAGGTAAAGGCTCCACGAAATCAGCCCCAGCATTTT

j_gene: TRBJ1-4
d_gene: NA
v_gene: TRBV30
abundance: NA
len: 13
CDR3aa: CAWTRTTNEKLFF
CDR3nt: TGTGCCTGGACCAGGACAACTAATGAAAAACTGTTTTTT

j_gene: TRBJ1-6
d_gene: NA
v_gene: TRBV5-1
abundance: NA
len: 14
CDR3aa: CASSLDRVRSPLHF
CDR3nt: TGCGCCAGCAGCTTGGACAGGGTGCGCTCACCCCTCCACTTT

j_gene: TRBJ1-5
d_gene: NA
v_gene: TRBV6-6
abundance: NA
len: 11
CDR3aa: CATGPLKPQHF
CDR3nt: TGTGCCACCGGACCCCTAAAGCCCCAGCATTTT

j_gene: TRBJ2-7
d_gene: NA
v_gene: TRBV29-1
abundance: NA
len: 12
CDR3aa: CSVEERGYEQYF
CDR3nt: TGCAGCGTTGAAGAAAGGGGTTACGAGCAGTACTTC

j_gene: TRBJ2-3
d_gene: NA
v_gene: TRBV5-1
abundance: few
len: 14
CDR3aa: CASSLGHTTDTQYF
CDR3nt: TGCGCCAGCAGCTTGGGCCATACCACAGATACGCAGTATTTT

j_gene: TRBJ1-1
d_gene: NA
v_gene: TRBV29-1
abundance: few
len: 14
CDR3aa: CSVELKAQNTEAFF
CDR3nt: TGCAGCGTTGAATTAAAAGCCCAGAACACTGAAGCTTTCTTT

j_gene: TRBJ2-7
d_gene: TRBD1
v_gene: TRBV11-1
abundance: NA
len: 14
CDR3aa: CASSTPGGHHEQYF
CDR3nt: TGTGCCAGCAGCACACCAGGGGGCCACCACGAGCAGTACTTC

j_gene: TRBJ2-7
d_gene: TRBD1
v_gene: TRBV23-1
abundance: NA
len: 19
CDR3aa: CASFPPDRGTTLRTYEQYF
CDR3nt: TGCGCCAGCTTTCCCCCGGACAGGGGTACAACCTTACGCACCTACGAGCAGTACTTC

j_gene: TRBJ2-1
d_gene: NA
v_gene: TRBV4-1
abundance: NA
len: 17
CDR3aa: CASSQEGEGSRHGEQFF
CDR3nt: TGCGCCAGCAGCCAAGAGGGCGAGGGAAGCAGGCATGGTGAGCAGTTCTTC

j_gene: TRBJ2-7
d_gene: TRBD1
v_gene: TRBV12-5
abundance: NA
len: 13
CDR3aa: CASGRDRSYEQYF
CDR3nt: TGTGCTAGTGGTCGGGACAGGTCCTACGAGCAGTACTTC

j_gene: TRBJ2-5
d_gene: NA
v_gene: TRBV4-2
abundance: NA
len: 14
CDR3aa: CASSQVDIIETQYF
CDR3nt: TGTGCCAGCAGCCAAGTGGACATAATCGAGACCCAGTACTTC

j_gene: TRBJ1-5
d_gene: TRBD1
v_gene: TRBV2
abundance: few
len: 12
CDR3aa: CASGTERSAQHF
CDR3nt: TGTGCCAGCGGGACAGAAAGAAGCGCCCAGCATTTT

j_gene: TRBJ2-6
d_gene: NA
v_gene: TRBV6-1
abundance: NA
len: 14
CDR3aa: CASSRNSGANVLTF
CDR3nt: TGTGCCAGCAGCAGGAACTCTGGGGCCAACGTCCTGACTTTC

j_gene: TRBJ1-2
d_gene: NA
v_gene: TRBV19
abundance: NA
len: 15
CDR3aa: CASSTPGTTNYGYTF
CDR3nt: TGTGCCAGTAGTACACCAGGGACCACTAACTATGGCTACACCTTC

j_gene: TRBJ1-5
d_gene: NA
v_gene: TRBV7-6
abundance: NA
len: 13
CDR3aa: CASSLEKNQPQHF
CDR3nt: TGTGCCAGCAGCTTAGAAAAGAATCAGCCCCAGCATTTT

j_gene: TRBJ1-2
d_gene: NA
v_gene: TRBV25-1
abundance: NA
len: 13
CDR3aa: CASSEWGDYGYTF
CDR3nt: TGTGCCAGCAGTGAATGGGGGGATTATGGCTACACCTTC

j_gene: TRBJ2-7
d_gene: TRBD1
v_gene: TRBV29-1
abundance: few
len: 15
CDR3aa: CSVEDPFGQGREQYF
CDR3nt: TGCAGCGTTGAAGATCCTTTCGGACAGGGTCGAGAGCAGTACTTC